Shown below are 21 T cell receptor beta chains from a single sample sequenced in a study of blood T cell repertoires in COVID-19. TCRdb's copy holds only in-frame clones and misses some; the assay was immunoSEQ multiplex PCR. This sample has roughly 190,000 clones; 80% to 85% occur once, and the top ten carry about 3.3%. Sequencing used PBMCs or T cells enriched from blood (not recorded which). The receptors originated from a woman under 40 who had been exposed to COVID-19.

The chain has TRBV4-3 and TRBJ1-1, with D tentatively TRBD1 (6 bases). Germline CDR1 reads LGHNA; CDR2 reads YSLEER. CDR3 length: 18 residues. Trimming left V 0 bases short and J 2 bases short, with 19 bases between. The CDR3 sequence: CASSQDPRGTTPNTEAFF. CDR3 sequence (DNA): TGCGCCAGCAGCCAAGACCCCAGGGGAACTACACCAAACACTGAAGCTTTCTTT.

The CDR3 region is CASSLNAGVPQPQHF. CDR3 DNA: TGTGCCAGCAGCTTAAATGCCGGGGTCCCGCAGCCCCAGCATTTT. This chain connects TRBV3-1 (or the pseudogene TRBV3-2) to TRBJ1-5; D unresolved. Germline V gene sequence: CDR1 LGHDT, CDR2 YNNKEL (reference sequence). The CDR3 is made up of 15 amino acids. The ends were cut back, 5 bases at V and 7 bases at J, with 18 bases in the middle.

This chain connects TRBV3-1 (or the pseudogene TRBV3-2) to TRBJ1-4, with 9 bases fitting TRBD1. The junction had 4 bases not matched to a gene; V was cut back by 6 bases and J by 8 bases. The germline V gene has CDR1 LGHDT and CDR2 YNNKEL (reference sequence). The CDR3 consists of 13 residues. The CDR3 region has the DNA TGTGCCAGCAGGCACAGGGGGCACGAAAAACTGTTTTTT. This gives the protein CASRHRGHEKLFF.

This chain connects TRBV29-1 to TRBJ1-1, with D unclear. V dropped 6 bases and J dropped 0 bases, with 14 bases sitting between them. CDR3 size: 14 residues. The germline V gene has CDR1 SQVTM and CDR2 ANQGSEA. In nucleotides, the CDR3 is TGCAGCGTCGCGCTACTCAGGATGAACACTGAAGCTTTCTTT. Translation: CSVALLRMNTEAFF.

This chain uses TRBV30 with TRBJ1-1; the match to TRBD1 covers 7 bases. This CDR3 has 12 amino acids. Germline values: CDR1 GTSNPN, CDR2 SVGIG (reference sequence). J was trimmed by 10 bases and V by 3 bases; bases with no gene match: 8. In DNA, the CDR3 is TGTGCCTGGAGCCCCGGGACAGTGAGAGCTTTCTTT. It encodes CAWSPGTVRAFF.

J is TRBJ2-1 and V is TRBV3-1 (or the pseudogene TRBV3-2); D possibly corresponds to TRBD1 (5 bases). Between the trimmed V and J ends, which lost 2 bases and 9 bases, there was a span of 17 bases. Germline CDR1 reads LGHDT; CDR2 reads YNNKEL (reference sequence). This CDR3 is built from 15 residues. CDR3 nucleotides: TGTGCCAGCAGCCAACGAAGGCCTCAGGGTGGTGAGCAGTTCTTC. Amino acids: CASSQRRPQGGEQFF.

The rearrangement links TRBV7-9 to TRBJ2-7, with 10 bases matching TRBD1. The CDR3 is 15 residues long. The V gene's germline CDR1 is SEHNR and CDR2 FQNEAQ (reference sequence). J gave up 4 bases and V 4 bases, and 7 bases lay outside the gene matches. The CDR3 reads CASSSRDRGLYEQYF. The CDR3 DNA follows: TGTGCCAGCAGCTCCCGGGACAGGGGTCTTTACGAGCAGTACTTC.

V and J are TRBV5-1 and TRBJ1-1; D is uncertain. V was shortened by 0 bases and J by 4 bases, with 13 bases between the two germline ends. The CDR3 length is 15 residues. Per germline, CDR1 SGHRS and CDR2 YFSETQ. CDR3 bases: TGCGCCAGCAGCTTGGCCGCGGGTGGTGGCACTGAAGCTTTCTTT. This sequence encodes CASSLAAGGGTEAFF.

The gene calls are TRBV11-3 and TRBJ1-1, with D maybe TRBD1 (5 bases). The CDR3 is made up of 12 amino acids. V shed 5 bases and J shed 11 bases, with 15 bases lying between them. Looked up from germline, CDR1 is SGHNT and CDR2 is YENEEA. This chain's CDR3 is CASSPRVRGAFF. CDR3 DNA sequence: TGTGCCAGCAGCCCGAGGGTTCGGGGGGCTTTCTTT.

V and J are TRBV11-3 and TRBJ2-2, with D possibly TRBD1 on 6 matching bases. Trimming cost V 5 bases and J 5 bases, with 15 bases left between them. Germline V CDR1 and CDR2: SGHNT, YENEEA. The CDR3 has 15 amino acids. The CDR3 coding sequence is TGTGCCAGCAGCCCCCTGGCAGGGGAGACCGGGGAGCTGTTTTTT. It yields the protein CASSPLAGETGELFF.

In this sample, this clone turned up once. The CDR3 DNA sequence: TGTGCCAGTAGTATCCGGCAGGGGGCGAGGGAGACCCAGTACTTC. This codes for CASSIRQGARETQYF. The chain uses TRBV19 and TRBJ2-5; 8 bases are shared with TRBD1. The germline V gene encodes CDR1 LNHDA and CDR2 SQIVND (reference sequence). The V segment lost 3 bases and the J segment 5 bases; nucleotides outside the gene matches: 8. The CDR3 extends over 15 amino acids.

CDR3 coding DNA: TGTGCCAGCAGACACAGGGGTGGCTACGAGCAGTACTTC. This encodes CASRHRGGYEQYF. The chain joins TRBV6-5 to TRBJ2-7, with 7 positions matching TRBD1. From germline, CDR1 is MNHEY and CDR2 SVGAGI. The V and J ends lost 6 bases and 3 bases, in that order; junction bases with no gene match: 5. The CDR3 is 13 amino acids.

This sequence joins TRBV3-1 (or the pseudogene TRBV3-2) and TRBJ1-2; TRBD1 aligns across 9 bases. The V segment lost 3 bases and the J segment 8 bases; nucleotides outside the gene matches: 10. Germline V gene sequence: CDR1 LGHDT, CDR2 YNNKEL (reference sequence). CDR3 length: 15 amino acids. The CDR3 loop reads CASSQGDRVSEGYTF. As DNA, the CDR3 is TGTGCCAGCAGCCAGGGGGACAGGGTCTCCGAGGGCTACACCTTC.

V and J are TRBV9 and TRBJ1-6, with TRBD1 as a possible D gene (5 bases). The CDR3 consists of 15 residues. Trimming cost V 3 bases and J 3 bases, with 10 bases left between them. The germline CDR1 and CDR2 sequences are SGDLS and YYNGEE. CDR3 region: CASSGETVYNSPLHF. In DNA, the CDR3 is TGTGCCAGCAGCGGCGAGACAGTCTATAATTCACCCCTCCACTTT.

The chain joins TRBV6-2 or TRBV6-3 to TRBJ2-7; TRBD2 aligns across 10 bases. Looked up from germline, CDR1 is MNHEY and CDR2 is SVGEGT. This CDR3 spans 15 amino acids. V lost 2 bases to trimming and J lost 0 bases; unmatched junction nucleotides: 1. In DNA form, the CDR3 reads TGTGCCAGCAGTTACGGGACTAGCGACTCCTACGAGCAGTACTTC. It yields the protein CASSYGTSDSYEQYF.

The gene calls are TRBV28 and TRBJ1-3; D gene uncertain. This CDR3 contains 14 residues. Between the trimmed V and J ends, which lost 10 bases and 0 bases, there was a span of 13 bases. Germline CDR1 MDHEN, CDR2 SYDVKM. Here the CDR3 DNA reads TGTGCCACTGGGCCGGTTCGCTCTGGAAACACCATATATTTT. This sequence encodes CATGPVRSGNTIYF.

On this clone: Because the CDR3's place on the DNA is in doubt, the DNA is left out and the CDR3 is given as listed by TCRdb. The genes are TRBV27 and TRBJ2-3; the table's D gene call, TRBD2, was not cross checked with the DNA. Germline V gene lookup returns CDR1 MNHEY and CDR2 SMNVEV (reference sequence). The CDR3 is 12 residues long, ends included. The CDR3: CASSFAGGSQYF.

This chain joins TRBV5-1 and TRBJ2-7; D might be TRBD1 (6 bases). This CDR3 has 12 residues. V was pared by 5 bases and J by 3 bases, with 9 bases between. CDR1 and CDR2 from the germline V gene are SGHRS and YFSETQ. The CDR3 nucleotides are TGCGCCAGCAGACAGGACAGCTACGAGCAGTACTTC. It codes for CASRQDSYEQYF.

This clone occurred a few times. One end of the junction is discordant with germline, which a read error may explain. The chain joins TRBV2 to TRBJ2-7; 8 nucleotides align to TRBD2. The CDR3 spans 16 residues. The germline CDR1 and CDR2 sequences are SNHLY and FYNNEI. Here the CDR3 DNA reads TGTGCCAGCAGGGAAGGACTAGGCGGGGGGCACTACGAGCAGTACTTC. Translation gives CASREGLGGGHYEQYF.

The chain combines TRBV4-1 with TRBJ2-7; 9 positions match TRBD1. J lost 5 bases, V lost 2 bases, and 7 bases had no gene match. This CDR3 is 15 amino acids long. From germline, CDR1 is MGHRA and CDR2 YSYEKL. The CDR3 reads CASSQPRDRVHEQYF. The CDR3 DNA sequence: TGCGCCAGCAGCCAACCCCGGGACAGGGTCCACGAGCAGTACTTC.

V usage is TRBV3-1 (or the pseudogene TRBV3-2) and J usage is TRBJ2-5, with TRBD2 identical over 11 bases. Trimming took 0 bases from V and 5 from J; bases not matched to a gene: 8. Germline loops: CDR1 LGHDT, CDR2 YNNKEL (reference sequence). This CDR3 comprises 17 residues. The CDR3 loop is CASSQDLLAGGRETQYF. The CDR3 DNA sequence: TGTGCCAGCAGCCAAGATCTTCTAGCGGGGGGCCGGGAGACCCAGTACTTC.